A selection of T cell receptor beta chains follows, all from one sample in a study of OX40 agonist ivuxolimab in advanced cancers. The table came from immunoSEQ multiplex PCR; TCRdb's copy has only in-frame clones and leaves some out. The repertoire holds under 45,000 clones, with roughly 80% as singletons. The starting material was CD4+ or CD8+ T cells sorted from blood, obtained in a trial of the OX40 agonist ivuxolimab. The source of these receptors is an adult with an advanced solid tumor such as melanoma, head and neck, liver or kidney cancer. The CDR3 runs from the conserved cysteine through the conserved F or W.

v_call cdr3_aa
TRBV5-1 CASSHGTAQYGYTF
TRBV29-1 CSQVGQGGTDTQYF
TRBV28 CASQGRQPLHF
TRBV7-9 CASSLFSGAEAFF
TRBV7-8 CASSLRMIAGTSGANVLTF
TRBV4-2 CASSKTSGSQADTQYF
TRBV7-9 CASSPGQVHTDTQYF
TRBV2 CATGVPAYEQYF
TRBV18 CASSPPEERETQYF
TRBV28 CASSSNRGVTNEKLFF
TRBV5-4 CASSLTGGGYEQYF
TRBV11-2 CASSLGGKESGNYEQYF
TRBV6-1 CASSPGQTQPQHF
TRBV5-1 CASMTGQLNTEAFF
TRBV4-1 CASSQGANEKLFF
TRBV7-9 CASSLGEGQGEKLFF
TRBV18 CASSPPAAVAGYGYTF
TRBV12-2 CASSHRDRNYEQYF
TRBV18 CASSPSAGLKETQYF
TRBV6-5 CASRESRVGQPQHF
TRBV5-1 CASSLGTSGGFYEQYF
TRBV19 CASSVGGRSDTQYF
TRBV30 CAWSRAETYNEQFF
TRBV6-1 CASSEAAGGTEAFF
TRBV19 CASSMTSWGTNEKLFF
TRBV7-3 CARGFLNTEAFF
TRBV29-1 CSVERAGRSSTDTQYF
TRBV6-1 CASMPRQLSSYEQYF
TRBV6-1 CASRGSSYEQYF
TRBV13 CASSTLAGSSYEQYF
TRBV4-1 CASSHPGTVGAEAFF